Listed below are T cell receptor beta chains from one sample, sequenced in a study of T cells in Graves' hyperthyroidism and ophthalmopathy. TCRdb re-called the multiplex PCR reads through MiXCR, storing one row per CDR3 protein. There are hundreds of thousands of distinct CDR3 sequences in the sample; about 14% occur only once, and roughly a tenth lies in the top ten. Material: blood. These TCRs come from a woman aged 18-30 years with Graves' hyperthyroidism. The CDR3 runs from the conserved cysteine through the conserved F or W. Each record gives: clone size, V gene, J gene, D gene, CDR3 DNA, CDR3 protein. The D gene is left open where the match is weak. The size field is filled for only some rows; it gives once, few, many or a size class.

many	TRBV28	TRBJ2-5	.	TGTGCCAGCAGTTTAGAACGTTTGTCTTTAACCGGGCCGACCCACCTCCAAGAGACCCAGTACTTC	CASSLERLSLTGPTHLQETQYF
many	TRBV30	TRBJ2-5	TRBD2	TGTGCCTGGAGTCTGGGACTAGCGCGGGAGACCCAGTACTTC	CAWSLGLARETQYF
few	TRBV9	TRBJ2-2	.	TGTGCCAGCAGCGTAGAGGGTTCGGGCATCAACACCGGGGAGCTGTTTTTT	CASSVEGSGINTGELFF
many	TRBV6-2/TRBV6-3	TRBJ2-1	.	TGTGCCAGCAGTGGAGTACTGGGGGGCCATGAGCAGTTCTTC	CASSGVLGGHEQFF
.	TRBV12-5	TRBJ2-3	TRBD1	TGTGTTAGTGGTCACTTCAACAGGGGAAATACGCAGTATTTT	CVSGHFNRGNTQYF
many	TRBV15	TRBJ1-5	TRBD1	TGTGCCACCAGCAGAATTAGACAGGGCCGGAATCAGCCCCAGCATTTT	CATSRIRQGRNQPQHF
many	TRBV11-2	TRBJ2-7	.	TGTGCCAGCAGCTTGGGCAGGGTCCCCTACGAGCAGTACTTC	CASSLGRVPYEQYF
many	TRBV3-1	TRBJ2-4	.	TGTGCCAGCAGCCATGGCAGGGAAAACATTCAGTACTTC	CASSHGRENIQYF
many	TRBV28	TRBJ2-3	TRBD2	TGTGCCAGCAGTTTCCCGGGGGGAGTTGGGACAGATACGCAGTATTTT	CASSFPGGVGTDTQYF
many	TRBV3-1	TRBJ2-7	.	TGTGCCAGCAGCCAAGTGGTAAACCCCTACGAGCAGTACTTC	CASSQVVNPYEQYF
.	TRBV7-9	TRBJ2-1	TRBD2	TGTGCCAGCAGCTTTGGGGCGGGGGGCTCCAATGAGCAGTTCTTC	CASSFGAGGSNEQFF
many	TRBV20-1	TRBJ1-1	.	TGCAGTGCCGCAAATAACCAAGGACTCGAAGCTTTCTTT	CSAANNQGLEAFF
few	TRBV7-9	TRBJ2-5	TRBD2	TGTGCCAGCAACAAAGCGGGAGCCCAAGAGACCCAGTACTTC	CASNKAGAQETQYF
many	TRBV18	TRBJ2-1	TRBD2	TGTGCCAGCTCGGGACTAGCGGCAAATGAGCAGTTCTTC	CASSGLAANEQFF
many	TRBV18	TRBJ1-1	TRBD1	TGTGCCAGCTCACGAGGGACAGGGGAGGGCACTGAAGCTTTCTTT	CASSRGTGEGTEAFF
many	TRBV2	TRBJ2-7	TRBD1	TGTGCCAGCAGAACGGAGACAGGGCCCCTCGAGCAGTACTTC	CASRTETGPLEQYF
many	TRBV7-3	TRBJ2-1	TRBD2	TGTGCCAGCAGCTTAGGGGGGGGAGCGCCAAGCTCCTACAATGAGCAGTTCTTC	CASSLGGGAPSSYNEQFF
.	TRBV9	TRBJ2-7	.	TGTGCCAGCGCCGAGACGGACTCCTACAATGAGCAGTACTTC	CASAETDSYNEQYF
.	TRBV20-1	TRBJ1-1	.	TGCAGTGCTAGAAGAGAGTTGAACACTGAAGCTTTCTTT	CSARRELNTEAFF
.	TRBV20-1	TRBJ2-1	.	TGCAGTGCTAGAGACACAGGGACCCCCTACAATGAGCAGTTCTTC	CSARDTGTPYNEQFF
many	TRBV20-1	TRBJ2-2	TRBD2	TGCAGTGCTAGAGTTCGGGGGAGGGAGAGTACCGGGGAGCTGTTTTTT	CSARVRGRESTGELFF
.	TRBV15	TRBJ1-1	TRBD1	TGTGCCACCAGAGACAGGGGAGGCACTGAAGCTTTCTTT	CATRDRGGTEAFF
.	TRBV9	TRBJ2-1	TRBD2	TGTGCCAGCAGCGGTGGGGAGGGCCGCTATGAGCAGTTCTTC	CASSGGEGRYEQFF
many	TRBV20-1	TRBJ2-1	TRBD2	TGCAGTGGGGTAAGGACTAGCTCCTACAATGAGCAGTTCTTC	CSGVRTSSYNEQFF
few	TRBV30	TRBJ2-1	.	TGTGCCTGGAGACGACCTTTTAGTAGGCCCCTACTACTCTTC	CAWRRPFSRPLLLF
.	TRBV15	TRBJ2-1	.	TGTGCCACCAGCCGGGGACTCTCCAATGAGCAGTTCTTC	CATSRGLSNEQFF
few	TRBV29-1	TRBJ2-1	TRBD2	TGCAGCGCCCTTAGCGGGTTGATGGAGGGAATTCGCTCCTACAATGAGCAGTTCTTC	CSALSGLMEGIRSYNEQFF
many	TRBV11-2	TRBJ2-1	.	TGTGCCAGCAGCCCCTTACTAGTTTCCTACAATGAGCAGTTCTTC	CASSPLLVSYNEQFF
many	TRBV28	TRBJ2-7	TRBD1	TGTGCCAGCAGTTTATACGGGACAGGGGATTACGAGCAGTACTTC	CASSLYGTGDYEQYF
few	TRBV7-2	TRBJ2-2	TRBD2	TGTGCCAGCAGCTTAGACACTAGCGGGAATCGGGAGCTGTTTTTT	CASSLDTSGNRELFF
.	TRBV12-3/TRBV12-4	TRBJ1-2	.	TGTGCCAGCACCGGGACATTTAACTATGGCTACACCTTC	CASTGTFNYGYTF
few	TRBV5-4	TRBJ1-1	.	TGTGCCAGCAGCTTGAGGGGACTATCTGAAGCTTTCTTT	CASSLRGLSEAFF
many	TRBV11-2	TRBJ1-5	.	TGTGCCAGCAGCTTAGGGACCCATAGCAATCAGCCCCAGCATTTT	CASSLGTHSNQPQHF
.	TRBV28	TRBJ2-7	TRBD2	TGTGCCAGCAGTTTCCCTACTAGCGGGAGTTTCAACGAGCAGTACTTC	CASSFPTSGSFNEQYF
few	TRBV7-9	TRBJ2-5	.	TGTGCCAGCAGCCCGCGACGCGACCAAAAGACCCAGTACTTC	CASSPRRDQKTQYF
few	TRBV15	TRBJ2-3	TRBD2	TGTGCCACCAGCAGCCGCGGACTAGCGGGGTCCACAGATACGCAGTATTTT	CATSSRGLAGSTDTQYF
.	TRBV20-1	TRBJ1-1	.	TGCAGTGCTAGCGGCCAGAAGGACACTGAAGCTTTCTTT	CSASGQKDTEAFF
few	TRBV7-9	TRBJ1-4	.	TGTGCCAGCAGCCCTAGATCCCCTCGGGGTGGAGAAAAACTGTTTTTT	CASSPRSPRGGEKLFF
few	TRBV24-1	TRBJ2-7	.	TGTGCCACCAGTGATTCGGCAGGGGACTACGAGCAGTACTTC	CATSDSAGDYEQYF
few	TRBV19	TRBJ1-1	.	TGTGCCAGTAGTGCCTGGACAGCGACGAACACTGAAGCTTTCTTT	CASSAWTATNTEAFF
.	TRBV6-1	TRBJ2-2	TRBD1	TGTGCCTCATACTCCGGGACAGGGACCGGGGAGCTGTTTTTT	CASYSGTGTGELFF
.	TRBV29-1	TRBJ2-1	.	TGCAGCGTTAGGAGGGGGGCCCGAAACAATGAGCAGTTCTTC	CSVRRGARNNEQFF
many	TRBV7-3	TRBJ2-6	.	TGTGCCAGCAGCTTTACTGGGGCTGGGGCCAACGTCCTGACTTTC	CASSFTGAGANVLTF
few	TRBV4-3	TRBJ2-1	.	TGCGCCAGCAGCCAAGATATTACCTATACCTACAATGAGCAGTTCTTC	CASSQDITYTYNEQFF
many	TRBV30	TRBJ2-7	.	TGTGCCTGGAGTGCTTGGCCCACCTACGAGCAGTACTTC	CAWSAWPTYEQYF
.	TRBV9	TRBJ2-5	TRBD2	TGTGCCAGCAGTGATGGACTAGCGGATACAGAGACCCAGTACTTC	CASSDGLADTETQYF
.	TRBV4-1	TRBJ2-5	TRBD2	TGCGCCAGCAGCCATGGACTAGCGGGAGGGGAGACCCAGTACTTC	CASSHGLAGGETQYF
few	TRBV29-1	TRBJ1-5	.	TGCAGCGTTGCCCTAGGGGGCAATCAGCCCCAGCATTTT	CSVALGGNQPQHF
many	TRBV27	TRBJ2-2	TRBD1	TGTGCCAGCAGTTACCGGACAGGTGGCGCGTCCACCGGGGAGCTGTTTTTT	CASSYRTGGASTGELFF
many	TRBV5-1	TRBJ1-2	.	TGCGCCAGCAGCGCGGGTCTCTATGGCTACACCTTC	CASSAGLYGYTF
many	TRBV6-2/TRBV6-3	TRBJ1-1	.	TGTGCCAGCAGTTACGCCCAGATGAACACTGAAGCTTTCTTT	CASSYAQMNTEAFF
.	TRBV7-2	TRBJ2-5	TRBD1	TGTGCCAGCAGCTTTCCCCGGACAGGGGGCGCGGGCGAGACCCAGTACTTC	CASSFPRTGGAGETQYF